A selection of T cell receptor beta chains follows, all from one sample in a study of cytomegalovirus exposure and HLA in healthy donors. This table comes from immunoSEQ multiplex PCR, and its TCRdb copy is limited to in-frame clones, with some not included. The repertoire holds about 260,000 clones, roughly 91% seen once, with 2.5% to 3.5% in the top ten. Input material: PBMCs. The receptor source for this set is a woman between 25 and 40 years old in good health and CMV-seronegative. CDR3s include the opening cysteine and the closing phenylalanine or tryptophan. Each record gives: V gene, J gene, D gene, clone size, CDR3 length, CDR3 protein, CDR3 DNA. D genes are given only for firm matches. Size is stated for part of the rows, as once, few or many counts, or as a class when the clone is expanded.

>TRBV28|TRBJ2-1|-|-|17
CASSPSGVAYSYNEQFF
TGTGCCAGCAGTCCCTCGGGGGTAGCATATTCCTACAATGAGCAGTTCTTC
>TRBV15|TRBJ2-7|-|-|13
CATSRRGQAGQYF
TGTGCCACCAGCAGGCGGGGCCAGGCTGGGCAGTACTTC
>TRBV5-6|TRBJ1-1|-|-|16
CASSLAGAVKNTEAFF
TGTGCCAGCAGCTTGGCTGGGGCAGTTAAGAACACTGAAGCTTTCTTT
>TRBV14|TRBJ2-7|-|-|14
CASSQAQGPREQYF
TGTGCCAGCAGCCAAGCACAGGGACCTCGCGAGCAGTACTTC
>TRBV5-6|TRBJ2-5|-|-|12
CASSLGGKTQYF
TGTGCCAGCAGCTTGGGGGGAAAGACCCAGTACTTC
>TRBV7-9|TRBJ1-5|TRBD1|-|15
CASSSSGTGDQPQHF
TGTGCCAGCAGCTCGTCCGGGACAGGGGATCAGCCCCAGCATTTT
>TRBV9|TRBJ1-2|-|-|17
CASSVTPPHRFSYGYTF
TGTGCCAGCAGCGTAACCCCTCCACACAGATTTTCCTATGGCTACACCTTC
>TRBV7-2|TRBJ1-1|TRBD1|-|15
CASSLHGQGAGEAFF
TGTGCCAGCAGCCTCCATGGACAGGGGGCTGGGGAAGCTTTCTTT
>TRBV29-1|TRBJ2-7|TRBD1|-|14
CSVESVGRGREQYF
TGCAGCGTTGAAAGCGTGGGCAGGGGGCGGGAGCAGTACTTC
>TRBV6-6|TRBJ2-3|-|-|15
CANSYRDRSTDTQYF
TGTGCCAACAGTTACCGCGACAGGTCCACAGATACGCAGTATTTT
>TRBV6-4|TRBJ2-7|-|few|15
CASSDSQPATYEQYF
TGTGCCAGCAGTGACAGCCAACCGGCTACCTACGAGCAGTACTTC
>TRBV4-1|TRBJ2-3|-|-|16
CASSQDIAFGTDTQYF
TGCGCCAGCAGCCAAGATATAGCCTTCGGCACAGATACGCAGTATTTT
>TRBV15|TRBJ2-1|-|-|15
CATSLDKTSYNEQFF
TGTGCCACCAGCCTAGACAAGACCTCCTACAATGAGCAGTTCTTC
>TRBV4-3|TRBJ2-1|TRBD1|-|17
CASSHSRGTGVVDEQFF
TGCGCCAGCAGCCATTCCCGGGGGACAGGGGTAGTGGATGAGCAGTTCTTC
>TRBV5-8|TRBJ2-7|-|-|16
CASSLVPGAESYEQYF
TGTGCCAGCAGCTTGGTGCCGGGGGCGGAATCCTACGAGCAGTACTTC
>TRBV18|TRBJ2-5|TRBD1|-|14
CASSLGQGHETQYF
TGTGCCAGCTCACTGGGACAGGGGCATGAGACCCAGTACTTC
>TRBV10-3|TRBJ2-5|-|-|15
CAIRSSGGGKETQYF
TGTGCCATCAGGAGCAGTGGGGGCGGAAAAGAGACCCAGTACTTC
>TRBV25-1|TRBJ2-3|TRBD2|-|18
CASIASHISGTSTDTQYF
TGTGCCAGCATAGCCAGCCATATTAGCGGGACTAGCACAGATACGCAGTATTTT